The rows below give T cell receptor beta chains drawn from one sample of a study of cytomegalovirus exposure and HLA in healthy donors. Clones were read by immunoSEQ multiplex PCR, and TCRdb kept only the in-frame ones, dropping some. The sample includes roughly 99,000 clones, 77% of them seen just once. The material sequenced was PBMCs. These receptors came from a male donor in good health and CMV-seronegative. CDR3s include the opening cysteine and the closing phenylalanine or tryptophan. A D gene is named only where the DNA matches it firmly. Clone size is stated in some rows and not others, as once, few, many or a class when expanded.

abundance	v_gene	d_gene	j_gene	CDR3nt	CDR3aa
few	TRBV28	.	TRBJ1-2	TGTGCCAGCAGTAGATGGGGGGATCACTATGGCTACACCTTC	CASSRWGDHYGYTF
.	TRBV7-9	.	TRBJ2-7	TGTGCCAGCAGCTTAGCGTTTGGCAGGGGTCACTACGAGCAGTACTTC	CASSLAFGRGHYEQYF
.	TRBV19	.	TRBJ1-5	TGTGCCAGTAGTATAGCCAGGTATAGCAATCAGCCCCAGCATTTT	CASSIARYSNQPQHF
.	TRBV14	TRBD2	TRBJ2-5	TGTGCCAGCAGCCGGAGCGGGGGGGCAGTTCAAGAGACCCAGTACTTC	CASSRSGGAVQETQYF
.	TRBV11-2	.	TRBJ2-7	TGTGCCAGCAGCTCATCTAGCGTCTCCTACGAGCAGTACTTC	CASSSSSVSYEQYF
.	TRBV18	TRBD1	TRBJ2-1	TGTGCCAGCTCACCAGAGAGGGACAGTTCCAAGTTCTTC	CASSPERDSSKFF
.	TRBV4-1	.	TRBJ1-4	TGCGCCAGCAGCCAAGTGTGGAGGGGGGGAGCTAATGAAAAACTGTTTTTT	CASSQVWRGGANEKLFF
.	TRBV7-9	TRBD1	TRBJ2-7	TGTGCCAGCAGCCCCAGGGGACAGTTCCTACGAGGGGCTTCCTACGAGCAGTACTTC	CASSPRGQFLRGASYEQYF
.	TRBV19	.	TRBJ1-3	TGTGCCAGTAAAATACAGGACCTTGACTCTGGAAACACCATATATTTT	CASKIQDLDSGNTIYF
.	TRBV5-1	TRBD2	TRBJ2-2	TGCGCCAGCAGCTCCCCCGGGACTAGTCTCACCGGGGAGCTGTTTTTT	CASSSPGTSLTGELFF
.	TRBV28	TRBD2	TRBJ2-1	TGTGCCAGCAGTTTAAGATCGGCGGTAGCGGGAGTGATGAGCAATGAGCAGTTCTTC	CASSLRSAVAGVMSNEQFF
.	TRBV27	.	TRBJ1-5	TGTGCCAGCATGACGGGGTTAAGGCGCAATCAGCCCCAGCATTTT	CASMTGLRRNQPQHF
.	TRBV4-1	.	TRBJ1-4	TGCGCCAGCAGCCCAGGCAGCAATAATGAAAAACTGTTTTTT	CASSPGSNNEKLFF
.	TRBV7-9	.	TRBJ1-5	TGTGCCAGCAGCTCCACCTTTGCAGGCCCTAATCAGCCCCAGCATTTT	CASSSTFAGPNQPQHF
.	TRBV5-1	.	TRBJ2-7	TGCGCCAGCAGCTTGGTGTGGGGCCCCACATCCTACGAGCAGTACTTC	CASSLVWGPTSYEQYF
.	TRBV7-2	TRBD1	TRBJ2-1	TGTGCCAGCAGTCGACAGGGGTTTCGGGATGAGCAGTTCTTC	CASSRQGFRDEQFF
.	TRBV6-1	TRBD1	TRBJ1-2	TGTGCCAGCAGTGATTCAGGGGGCCAGATGTACACCTTC	CASSDSGGQMYTF
.	TRBV28	TRBD1	TRBJ1-5	TGTGCCAGCAGTTTGGGGACAGCTAGCAATCAGCCCCAGCATTTT	CASSLGTASNQPQHF
.	TRBV5-1	.	TRBJ1-1	TGCGCCAGCAGCTTGGGAGCCTTAACTTTCTTT	CASSLGALTFF
.	TRBV11-3	TRBD2	TRBJ2-7	TGTGCCAGCAGCCCCGGGGGACTAGGGTCCTACGAGCAGTACTTC	CASSPGGLGSYEQYF
.	TRBV7-2	TRBD1	TRBJ2-5	TGTGCCAGCAGCTTAGCGCGGGGACAGGGATCGGGGACCCAGTACTTC	CASSLARGQGSGTQYF
.	TRBV7-8	.	TRBJ2-7	TGTGCCAGCACCGCATCCTCGGGGAGCGGAGAGCAGTACTTC	CASTASSGSGEQYF
.	TRBV11-2	TRBD2	TRBJ2-7	TGTGCCAGCACCGCCCCGGGTACTAGCGGGAGGGGCGAGCAGTACTTC	CASTAPGTSGRGEQYF
.	TRBV27	.	TRBJ2-3	TGTGCCAGCAGTTTATCTAATTTCCGCACAGCACACGCAGATACGCAGTATTTT	CASSLSNFRTAHADTQYF
.	TRBV27	TRBD2	TRBJ2-1	TGTGCCAGCAGTTTATTGGCGGGAGAGTACTACAATGAGCAGTTCTTC	CASSLLAGEYYNEQFF
.	TRBV5-1	.	TRBJ2-7	TGCGCCAGCAGCTGGAGCGATGCTACCTCCTACGAGCAGTACTTC	CASSWSDATSYEQYF
.	TRBV7-8	.	TRBJ2-1	TGTGCCAGCAGCTTAAGCCTTTACAATGAGCAGTTCTTC	CASSLSLYNEQFF
.	TRBV7-9	TRBD2	TRBJ2-5	TGTGCCAGCAGCTTACCCCGGACTAGCGGGAGTGAGACCCAGTACTTC	CASSLPRTSGSETQYF
few	TRBV18	TRBD1	TRBJ1-6	TGTGCCAGCTCACCGTTCACAGGGGCCGATAATTCACCCCTCCACTTT	CASSPFTGADNSPLHF
.	TRBV6-5	TRBD1	TRBJ2-3	TGTGCCAGCAGGGCGCACAGGGGGCTAGATACGCAGTATTTT	CASRAHRGLDTQYF
.	TRBV7-3	.	TRBJ2-3	TGTGCCAGCAGATATACAGGGTCTAGCACAGATACGCAGTATTTT	CASRYTGSSTDTQYF
once	TRBV30	TRBD2	TRBJ2-1	TGTGCCTGGAGTATCCTAGCGGGAACGGTTCGGGGCAATGAGCAGTTCTTC	CAWSILAGTVRGNEQFF
.	TRBV5-1	TRBD2	TRBJ2-5	TGCGCCAGCAGCTTGGGGACTAGCGGGTTCGATCCCGAGGAGACCCAGTACTTC	CASSLGTSGFDPEETQYF
.	TRBV28	.	TRBJ2-7	TGTGCCAGCAGTGGGGGAGACAGGAGCCTGACCTACGAGCAGTACTTC	CASSGGDRSLTYEQYF
.	TRBV6-1	.	TRBJ2-7	TGTGCCAGCCTAGATAGCTCCTACGAGCAGTACTTC	CASLDSSYEQYF
.	TRBV5-1	TRBD1	TRBJ2-7	TGCGCCAGCAGCTTATTAAGACAGGGCGTGTCCGAGCAGTACTTC	CASSLLRQGVSEQYF
.	TRBV7-2	TRBD1	TRBJ2-7	TGTGCCAGCAGCGCTCAACAGGGGGCCCACGAGCAGTACTTC	CASSAQQGAHEQYF
few	TRBV5-1	TRBD1	TRBJ1-5	TGCGCCAGCAGCTTGGGACAGGGAGGCAATCAGCCCCAGCATTTT	CASSLGQGGNQPQHF
few	TRBV6-5	TRBD2	TRBJ2-5	TGTGCCAGCAGCCCATCACCGGGACTAGCGGAGACCCAGTACTTC	CASSPSPGLAETQYF
.	TRBV10-3	.	TRBJ2-7	TGTGCCATCAGTGAGGACAGGCAATCTTCCTACGAGCAGTACTTC	CAISEDRQSSYEQYF
.	TRBV18	TRBD2	TRBJ2-3	TGTGCCAGCTCACCACCGGGACTAGCGGGAGGGGAAGATACGCAGTATTTT	CASSPPGLAGGEDTQYF
once	TRBV5-4	.	TRBJ2-2	TGTGCCAGCAGCTTGGGAGGCGGGGAGCTGTTTTTT	CASSLGGGELFF
.	TRBV2	.	TRBJ1-1	TGTGCCAGCGATGGACAGAGACGGTTGGGCACTGAAGCTTTCTTT	CASDGQRRLGTEAFF
.	TRBV7-2	.	TRBJ2-3	TGTGCCAGCAGCCGAGAGAGGGGGTCCACAGATACGCAGTATTTT	CASSRERGSTDTQYF
.	TRBV27	.	TRBJ1-1	TGTGCCAGCGGTCTCATGGTCGGGGTGAACACTGAAGCTTTCTTT	CASGLMVGVNTEAFF
once	TRBV7-8	TRBD1	TRBJ1-2	TGTGCCAGCAGACAGGGGGGGTCGGAGTACTATGGCTACACCTTC	CASRQGGSEYYGYTF
.	TRBV7-9	.	TRBJ2-7	TGTGCCAGCAGCTTAACAGGTGCCTACGAGCAGTACTTC	CASSLTGAYEQYF
once	TRBV4-1	.	TRBJ2-1	TGCGCCAGCAGCCAAGAGGAGGGCGGCTCCTACAATGAGCAGTTCTTC	CASSQEEGGSYNEQFF
.	TRBV5-4	TRBD2	TRBJ2-1	TGTGCCAGCAGGGGACTAGCGGGAAGGGTGAATGAGCAGTTCTTC	CASRGLAGRVNEQFF
few	TRBV19	.	TRBJ1-5	TGTGCCAGTAGTATTCAGAGGGATCAGCCCCAGCATTTT	CASSIQRDQPQHF
.	TRBV5-6	TRBD2	TRBJ2-5	TGTGCCAGCAGCTTGGAGGGAGCGGGATACCAAGAGACCCAGTACTTC	CASSLEGAGYQETQYF